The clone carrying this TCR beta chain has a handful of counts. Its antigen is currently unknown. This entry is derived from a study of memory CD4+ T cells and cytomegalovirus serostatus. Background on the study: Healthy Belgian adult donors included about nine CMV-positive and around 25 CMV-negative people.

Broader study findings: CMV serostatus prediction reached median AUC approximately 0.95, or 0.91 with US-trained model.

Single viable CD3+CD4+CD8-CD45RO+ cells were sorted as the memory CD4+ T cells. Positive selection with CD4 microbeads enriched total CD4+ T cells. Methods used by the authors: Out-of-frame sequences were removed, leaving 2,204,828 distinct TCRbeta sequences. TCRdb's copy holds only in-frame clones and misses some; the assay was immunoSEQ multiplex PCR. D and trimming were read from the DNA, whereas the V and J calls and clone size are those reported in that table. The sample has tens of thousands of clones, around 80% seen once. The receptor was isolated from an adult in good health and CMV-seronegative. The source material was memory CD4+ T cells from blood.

The CDR3 region has the DNA TGTGCCATCAGTGAAGGGTCGGGTAGCAATCAGCCCCAGCATTTT. Translation: CAISEGSGSNQPQHF. The V and J genes are TRBV10-3 and TRBJ1-5; D gene unclear. The CDR3 loop spans 15 amino acids. Germline lookup yields CDR1 ENHRY and CDR2 SYGVKD. Trimming took off 3 bases at V and 0 bases at J, with 9 bases between the two ends.